Below, one T cell receptor (beta chain) is given with its context. The antigen remains unidentified. Positive CCR7 selection of CD45RO-negative cells yielded the naive CD8 cells, and terminally differentiated effector memory CD45RA+ cells were excluded. The sample originates from a study of shared clonotypes between healthy human individuals. Study overall: Per-donor plates numbered three CD4 naive, three CD4 memory, two CD8 naive and one CD8 memory. Findings and limits, study-wide: Unshared clonotypes carried lower generation probabilities than those common to all four donors. Generally, estimated richness proved larger in naive subsets than it did in memory subsets.

Every subset's genomic DNA went evenly onto several immunoSEQ plates. Libraries were prepared by immunoSEQ multiplex PCR; TCRdb keeps only in-frame clonotypes and omits some of them. In the table there are about 1,800,000 clones, about 95% of which are singletons. With 0 bases removed from V and 10 bases from J, the gap between germline ends came to 19 bases. The CDR3 extends over 16 amino acids. Germline V gives CDR1 SGDLS, CDR2 YYNGEE. This sequence originates from a man aged 18 to 30 in good health. The chain combines TRBV9 with TRBJ1-4; D possibly corresponds to TRBD1 (5 bases). The sequenced sample consisted of naive CD8+ T cells sorted from blood. CDR3 amino acids: CASSVGGSGGLGKLFF. In DNA form, the CDR3 reads TGTGCCAGCAGCGTAGGAGGGTCCGGGGGACTTGGAAAACTGTTTTTT.